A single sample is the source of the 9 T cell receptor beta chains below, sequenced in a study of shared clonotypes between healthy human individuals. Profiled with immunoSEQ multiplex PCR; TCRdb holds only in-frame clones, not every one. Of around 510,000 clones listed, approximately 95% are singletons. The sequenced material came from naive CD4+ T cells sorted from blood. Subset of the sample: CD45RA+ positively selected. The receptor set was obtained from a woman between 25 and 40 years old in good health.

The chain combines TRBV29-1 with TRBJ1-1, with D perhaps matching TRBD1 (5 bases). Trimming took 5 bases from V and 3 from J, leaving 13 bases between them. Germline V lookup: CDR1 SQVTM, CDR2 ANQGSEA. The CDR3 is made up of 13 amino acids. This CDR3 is CSVSGTGDTEAFF. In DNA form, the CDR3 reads TGCAGCGTTTCAGGGACTGGGGACACTGAAGCTTTCTTT.

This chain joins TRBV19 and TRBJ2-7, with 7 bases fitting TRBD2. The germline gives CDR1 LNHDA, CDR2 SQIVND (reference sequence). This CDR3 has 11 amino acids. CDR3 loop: CASLAGHEQYF. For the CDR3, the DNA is TGTGCTAGCTTAGCGGGCCACGAGCAGTACTTC.

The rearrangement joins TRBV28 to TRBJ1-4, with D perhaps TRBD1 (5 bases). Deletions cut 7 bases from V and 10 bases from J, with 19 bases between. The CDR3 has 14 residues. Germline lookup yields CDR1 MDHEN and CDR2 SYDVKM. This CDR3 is CASTVGGSFRKLFF. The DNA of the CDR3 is TGTGCCAGCACCGTCGGGGGGTCATTCCGAAAACTGTTTTTT.

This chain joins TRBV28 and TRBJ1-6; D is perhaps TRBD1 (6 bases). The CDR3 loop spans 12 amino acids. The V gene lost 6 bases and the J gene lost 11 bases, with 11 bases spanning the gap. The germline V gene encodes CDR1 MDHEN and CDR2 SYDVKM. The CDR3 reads CASSQGYPPLHF. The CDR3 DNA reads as TGTGCCAGCAGCCAGGGGTATCCACCCCTCCACTTT.

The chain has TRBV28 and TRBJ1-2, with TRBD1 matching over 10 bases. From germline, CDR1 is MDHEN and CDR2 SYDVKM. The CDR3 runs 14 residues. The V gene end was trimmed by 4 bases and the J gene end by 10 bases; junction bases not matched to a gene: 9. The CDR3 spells CASSSPFGQGVYTF. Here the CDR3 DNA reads TGTGCCAGCAGTTCCCCTTTCGGACAGGGGGTCTACACCTTC.

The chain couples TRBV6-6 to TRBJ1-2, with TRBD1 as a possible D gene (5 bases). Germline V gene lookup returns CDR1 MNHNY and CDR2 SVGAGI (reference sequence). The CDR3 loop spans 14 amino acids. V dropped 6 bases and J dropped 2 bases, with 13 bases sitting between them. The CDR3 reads CASRLGLGNYGYTF. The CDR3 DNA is TGTGCCAGCAGGCTGGGGCTGGGAAACTATGGCTACACCTTC.

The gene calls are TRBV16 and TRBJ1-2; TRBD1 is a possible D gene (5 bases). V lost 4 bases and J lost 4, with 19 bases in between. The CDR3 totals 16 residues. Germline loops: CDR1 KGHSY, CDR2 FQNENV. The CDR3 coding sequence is TGTGCCAGCAGCCCGAGTCTCCCCCAGGGCCCCTATGGCTACACCTTC. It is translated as CASSPSLPQGPYGYTF.

The CDR3 is CASSTRLAGVYEQYF. The CDR3 coding sequence is TGTGCCAGCAGTACACGGCTAGCGGGGGTATACGAGCAGTACTTC. The chain combines TRBV28 with TRBJ2-7, with 10 nucleotides matching TRBD2. The CDR3 has 15 residues. Germline CDR1 reads MDHEN; CDR2 reads SYDVKM. V lost 5 bases and J lost 4; bases outside the gene matches: 8.

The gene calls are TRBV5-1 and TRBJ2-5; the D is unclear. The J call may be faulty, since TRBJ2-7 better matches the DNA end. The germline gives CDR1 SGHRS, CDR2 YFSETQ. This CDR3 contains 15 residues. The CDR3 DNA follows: TGCGCCAGCAGCTTGGCGGCGACGGATACCTACGAGCAGTACTTC. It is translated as CASSLAATDTYEQYF.